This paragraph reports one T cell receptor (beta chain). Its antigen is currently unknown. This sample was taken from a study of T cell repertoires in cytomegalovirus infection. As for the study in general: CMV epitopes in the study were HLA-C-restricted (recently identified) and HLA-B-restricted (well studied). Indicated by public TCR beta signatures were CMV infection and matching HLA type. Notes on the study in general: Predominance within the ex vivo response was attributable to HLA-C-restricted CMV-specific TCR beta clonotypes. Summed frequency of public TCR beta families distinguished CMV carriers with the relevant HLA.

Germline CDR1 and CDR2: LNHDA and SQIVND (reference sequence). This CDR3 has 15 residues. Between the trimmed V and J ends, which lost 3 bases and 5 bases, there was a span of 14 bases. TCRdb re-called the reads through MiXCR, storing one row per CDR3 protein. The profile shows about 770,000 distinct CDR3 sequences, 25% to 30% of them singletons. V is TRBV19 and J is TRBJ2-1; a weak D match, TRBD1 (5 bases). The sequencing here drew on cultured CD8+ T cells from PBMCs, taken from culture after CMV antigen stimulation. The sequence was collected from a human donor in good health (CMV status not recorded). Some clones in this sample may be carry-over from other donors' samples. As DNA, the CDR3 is TGTGCCAGTAGTATTATTGCCAGGGTCGACAATGAGCAGTTCTTC. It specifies CASSIIARVDNEQFF.